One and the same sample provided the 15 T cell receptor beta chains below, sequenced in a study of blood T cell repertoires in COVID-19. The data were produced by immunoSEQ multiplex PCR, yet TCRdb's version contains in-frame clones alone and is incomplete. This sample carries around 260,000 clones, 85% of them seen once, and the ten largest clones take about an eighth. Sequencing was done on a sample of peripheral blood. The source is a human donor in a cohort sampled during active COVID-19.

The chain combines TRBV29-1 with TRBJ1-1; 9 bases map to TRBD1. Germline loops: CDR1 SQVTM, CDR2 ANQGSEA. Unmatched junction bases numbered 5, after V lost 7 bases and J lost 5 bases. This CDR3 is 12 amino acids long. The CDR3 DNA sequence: TGCAGCGCCGACAGGGGGAGAACTGAAGCTTTCTTT. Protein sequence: CSADRGRTEAFF.

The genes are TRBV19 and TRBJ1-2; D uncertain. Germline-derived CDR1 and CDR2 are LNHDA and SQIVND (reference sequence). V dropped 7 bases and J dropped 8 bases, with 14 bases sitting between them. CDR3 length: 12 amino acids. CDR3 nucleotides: TGTGCCAGTATCACCCCGGCGAGGGGCTACACCTTC. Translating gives CASITPARGYTF.

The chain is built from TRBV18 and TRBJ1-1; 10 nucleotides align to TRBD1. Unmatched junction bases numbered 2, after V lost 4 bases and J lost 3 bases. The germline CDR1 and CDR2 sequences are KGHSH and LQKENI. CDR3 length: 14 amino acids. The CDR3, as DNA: TGTGCCAGCTCACAGGGACAGGGGTACACTGAAGCTTTCTTT. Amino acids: CASSQGQGYTEAFF.

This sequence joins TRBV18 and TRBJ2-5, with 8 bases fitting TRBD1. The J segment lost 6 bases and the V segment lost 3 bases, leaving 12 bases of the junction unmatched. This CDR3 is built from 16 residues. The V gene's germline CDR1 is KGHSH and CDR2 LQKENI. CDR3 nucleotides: TGTGCCAGCTCACCTCCCAGGGGGCTTGGTTATCAGACCCAGTACTTC. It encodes CASSPPRGLGYQTQYF.

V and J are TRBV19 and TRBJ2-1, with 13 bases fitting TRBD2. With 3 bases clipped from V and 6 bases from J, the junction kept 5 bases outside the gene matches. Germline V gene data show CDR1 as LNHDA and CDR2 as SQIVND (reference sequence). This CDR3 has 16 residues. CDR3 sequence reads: CASSILLAGGFNEQFF. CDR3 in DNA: TGTGCCAGTAGTATCCTACTAGCGGGAGGGTTCAATGAGCAGTTCTTC.

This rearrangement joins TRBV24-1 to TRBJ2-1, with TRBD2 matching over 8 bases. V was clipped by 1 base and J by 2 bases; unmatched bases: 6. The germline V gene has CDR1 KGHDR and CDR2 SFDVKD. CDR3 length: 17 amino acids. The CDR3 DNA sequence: TGTGCCACCAGTGATTTCGGTACTAGCGGAACCTACAATGAGCAGTTCTTC. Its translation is CATSDFGTSGTYNEQFF.

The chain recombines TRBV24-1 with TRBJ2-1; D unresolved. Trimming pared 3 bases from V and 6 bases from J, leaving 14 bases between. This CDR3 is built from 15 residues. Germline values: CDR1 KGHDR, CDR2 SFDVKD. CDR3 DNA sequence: TGTGCCACCAGTGATGGTCTAGGATCGGGCAATGAGCAGTTCTTC. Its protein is CATSDGLGSGNEQFF.

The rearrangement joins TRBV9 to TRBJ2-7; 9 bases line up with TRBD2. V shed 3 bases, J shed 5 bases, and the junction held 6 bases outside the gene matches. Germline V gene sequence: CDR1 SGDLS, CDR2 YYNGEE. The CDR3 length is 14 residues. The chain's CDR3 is CASSAGLAIHEQYF. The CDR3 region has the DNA TGTGCCAGCAGCGCGGGACTAGCAATCCACGAGCAGTACTTC.

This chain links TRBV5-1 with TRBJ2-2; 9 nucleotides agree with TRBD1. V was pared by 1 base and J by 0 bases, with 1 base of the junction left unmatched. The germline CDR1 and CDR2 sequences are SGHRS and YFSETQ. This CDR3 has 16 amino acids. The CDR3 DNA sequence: TGCGCCAGCAGCTTGCGGGACAGGGCGAACACCGGGGAGCTGTTTTTT. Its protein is CASSLRDRANTGELFF.

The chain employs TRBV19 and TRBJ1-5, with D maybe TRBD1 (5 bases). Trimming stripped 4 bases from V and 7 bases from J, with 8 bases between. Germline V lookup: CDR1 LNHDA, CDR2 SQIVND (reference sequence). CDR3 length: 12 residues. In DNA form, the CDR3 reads TGTGCCAGTAGTAAGGGGCCCCAGCCCCAGCATTTT. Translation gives CASSKGPQPQHF.

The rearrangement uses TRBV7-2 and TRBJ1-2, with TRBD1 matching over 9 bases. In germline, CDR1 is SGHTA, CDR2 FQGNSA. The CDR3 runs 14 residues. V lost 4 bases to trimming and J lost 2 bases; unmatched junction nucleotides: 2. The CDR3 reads CASSSGTGNYGYTF. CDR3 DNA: TGTGCCAGCAGCTCCGGGACAGGGAACTATGGCTACACCTTC.

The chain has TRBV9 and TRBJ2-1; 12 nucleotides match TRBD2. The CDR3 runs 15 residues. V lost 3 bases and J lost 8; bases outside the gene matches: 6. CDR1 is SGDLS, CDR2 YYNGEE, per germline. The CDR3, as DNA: TGTGCCAGCAGCGCCGGGACTAGCGGGCCCCATGAGCAGTTCTTC. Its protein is CASSAGTSGPHEQFF.

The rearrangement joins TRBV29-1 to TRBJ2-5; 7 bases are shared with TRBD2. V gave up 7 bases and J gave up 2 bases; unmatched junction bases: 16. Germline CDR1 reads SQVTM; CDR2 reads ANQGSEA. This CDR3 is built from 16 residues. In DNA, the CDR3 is TGCAGCGCAACCCCTAATTCAGGACTAGAGCAAGAGACCCAGTACTTC. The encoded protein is CSATPNSGLEQETQYF.

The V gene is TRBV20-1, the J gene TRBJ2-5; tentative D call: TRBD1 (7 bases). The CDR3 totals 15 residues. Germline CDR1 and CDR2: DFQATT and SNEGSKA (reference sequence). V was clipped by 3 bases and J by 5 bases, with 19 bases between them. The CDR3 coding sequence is TGCAGTGCTAGTTCGAGGGGCAGGGGGAGGGAGACCCAGTACTTC. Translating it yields CSASSRGRGRETQYF.

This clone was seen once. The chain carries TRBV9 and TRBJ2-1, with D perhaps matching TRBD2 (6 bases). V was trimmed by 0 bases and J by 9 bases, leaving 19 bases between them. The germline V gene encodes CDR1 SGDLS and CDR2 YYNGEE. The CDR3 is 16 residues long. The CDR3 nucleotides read TGTGCCAGCAGCGTAGCGGGGCGGGGAGGCCAAGGTGAGCAGTTCTTC. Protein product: CASSVAGRGGQGEQFF.